A single sample is the source of the 30 T cell receptor beta chains below, sequenced in a study of OX40 agonist ivuxolimab in advanced cancers. Clones were sequenced by immunoSEQ multiplex PCR, and TCRdb holds only the in-frame ones, with some missing. The sample lists some 82,000 clones, 88% occurring once. This material consisted of CD4+ or CD8+ T cells sorted from blood, taken in a trial of the OX40 agonist ivuxolimab. These receptor sequences come from an adult with an advanced solid tumor such as melanoma, head and neck, liver or kidney cancer.

This chain connects TRBV18 to TRBJ2-7; 7 bases are shared with TRBD1. The CDR3 loop spans 14 amino acids. Germline trimming cut 4 bases from V and 5 bases from J; bases unmatched to any gene: 8. Germline assignment: CDR1 KGHSH and CDR2 LQKENI. CDR3 coding DNA: TGTGCCAGCTCACGAACAGGGGCCCGGAACGAGCAGTACTTC. Translation gives CASSRTGARNEQYF.

The chain is built from TRBV7-6 and TRBJ2-7; 10 bases agree with TRBD1. The V gene's germline CDR1 is SGHVS and CDR2 FNYEAQ. The CDR3 length is 16 residues. Trimming at V came to 5 bases and at J to 5 bases, leaving 12 bases not matched to a gene. CDR3 sequence: CASSPRPGQGLHEQYF. The DNA of the CDR3 is TGTGCCAGCAGCCCCCGTCCGGGACAGGGGCTGCACGAGCAGTACTTC.

This clone has only a few counts. The J gene is TRBJ2-1, the V gene TRBV27; 10 nucleotides align to TRBD2. V dropped 2 bases and J dropped 14; count of bases not matched to a gene: 6. The CDR3 length is 13 residues. CDR1 and CDR2 (germline): MNHEY, SMNVEV (reference sequence). Written as DNA, the CDR3 is TGTGCCAGCAGTTTACTAGCGGGAGTTCCGGAGTTCTTC. Amino acid sequence: CASSLLAGVPEFF.

Here the CDR3 DNA reads TGTGCCAGCAGTTTAAACCGGGACCCCGGGAGTGGAGCTTTCTTT. Protein: CASSLNRDPGSGAFF. V and J are TRBV27 and TRBJ1-1; TRBD1 might be the D (5 bases). The germline gives CDR1 MNHEY, CDR2 SMNVEV (reference sequence). Trimming removed 2 bases from V and 10 bases from J, with 20 bases in between. The length of the CDR3 is 15 residues.

V is TRBV4-1 and J is TRBJ2-7, with D possibly TRBD2 on 5 matching bases. The CDR3 consists of 14 residues. The V gene lost 4 bases and the J gene lost 4 bases, with 14 bases spanning the gap. CDR1 and CDR2 from the germline V gene are MGHRA and YSYEKL. The CDR3 DNA reads TGCGCCAGCAGCCCTAGCCTGGGTTTGTACGAGCAGTACTTC. It translates to CASSPSLGLYEQYF.

The J gene is TRBJ2-3, the V gene TRBV5-8, with 7 bases that match TRBD1. Losses at the gene ends were 5 bases for V and 6 bases for J; bases not matched to a gene: 6. CDR3 length: 13 residues. Germline CDR1 SGHTS, CDR2 YDEGEE. The CDR3, as DNA: TGTGCCAGCAGTTTAGACAGGGCGGATACGCAGTATTTT. It specifies CASSLDRADTQYF.

This clone has more than one count but fewer than ten. The gene calls are TRBV28 and TRBJ1-1; the match to TRBD1 covers 12 bases. This CDR3 has 17 residues. Germline V lookup: CDR1 MDHEN, CDR2 SYDVKM. The trim removed 5 bases at V and 5 bases at J, leaving 12 bases unmatched. CDR3 sequence (DNA): TGTGCCAGCAGTGAATCCGGGACAGGGGGCTTGGGAACTGAAGCTTTCTTT. Translated: CASSESGTGGLGTEAFF.

V gene TRBV5-6 combines with J gene TRBJ1-1; the D gene is possibly TRBD1 (5 bases). The CDR3 is 14 amino acids. Germline CDR1 is SGHDT and CDR2 is YYEEEE. V was pared by 4 bases and J by 1 base, with 11 bases between. The CDR3 protein is CASSKMDTNTEAFF. The CDR3 nucleotides read TGTGCCAGCAGCAAGATGGACACGAACACTGAAGCTTTCTTT.

The chain recombines TRBV6-4 with TRBJ1-4, with D uncertain. The germline CDR1 and CDR2 sequences are MRHNA and SNTAGT. The CDR3 totals 15 residues. Trimming stripped 7 bases from V and 1 base from J, with 13 bases between. CDR3 nucleotide sequence: TGTGCCAGCACTGGGGAAGAGAAAACTAATGAAAAACTGTTTTTT. Its translation is CASTGEEKTNEKLFF.

This clone occurred a few times. CDR3 sequence: CASSISGWTDPLGETQYF. CDR3 DNA: TGTGCCAGTAGTATATCGGGTTGGACGGACCCGCTCGGGGAGACCCAGTACTTC. The genes are TRBV19 and TRBJ2-5, with no clear D. This CDR3 contains 18 residues. Trimming pared 2 bases from V and 5 bases from J, leaving 24 bases between. The germline CDR1 and CDR2 sequences are LNHDA and SQIVND (reference sequence).

The chain uses TRBV6-5 and TRBJ2-3; 13 bases are shared with TRBD2. The germline CDR1 and CDR2 sequences are MNHEY and SVGAGI. This CDR3 contains 15 residues. The trim removed 6 bases at V and 10 bases at J, leaving 10 bases unmatched. The CDR3 DNA follows: TGTGCCAGCAGCCCGGGACTAGCGGGAATCGGTTCGCAGTATTTT. This translates into CASSPGLAGIGSQYF.

This clone showed up just once. The chain couples TRBV6-5 to TRBJ2-7; 11 bases align to TRBD2. Unmatched junction bases numbered 5, after V lost 6 bases and J lost 4 bases. The CDR3 consists of 14 residues. CDR1 and CDR2 from the germline V gene are MNHEY and SVGAGI. The CDR3 region is CASSASGRNYEQYF. The DNA of the CDR3 is TGTGCCAGCAGCGCTAGCGGGAGGAATTACGAGCAGTACTTC.

This clone was seen a handful of times. The V gene is TRBV7-3, the J gene TRBJ2-2; D ambiguous. Trimming pared 4 bases from V and 2 bases from J, leaving 8 bases between. The CDR3 is 14 residues long. Per germline, CDR1 SGHTA and CDR2 FQGTGA. CDR3 nucleotides: TGTGCCAGCAGCTGGGATGCAAACACCGGGGAGCTGTTTTTT. Translating it yields CASSWDANTGELFF. Looking up the rest from reference TRBV7-3 and TRBJ2-2 gives the full variable domain: GAGVSQTPSNKVTEKGKYVELRCDPISGHTALYWYRQSLGQGPEFLIYFQGTGAADDSGLPNDRFFAVRPEGSVSTLKIQRTERGDSAVYLCASSWDANTGELFFGEGSRLTVL.

The J gene is TRBJ2-7, the V gene TRBV28, with D tentatively TRBD2 (6 bases). V was pared by 10 bases and J by 0 bases, with 19 bases between. CDR3 length: 15 amino acids. From germline, CDR1 is MDHEN and CDR2 SYDVKM. The CDR3 bases are TGTGCCACCAGAAGAGGGGCGGGAAGCTCCTACGAGCAGTACTTC. This translates into CATRRGAGSSYEQYF.

V usage is TRBV7-2 and J usage is TRBJ2-2; TRBD2 matches at 13 bases. This CDR3 has 16 amino acids. Germline CDR1 SGHTA, CDR2 FQGNSA. The trim removed 3 bases at V and 7 bases at J, leaving 5 bases unmatched. CDR3 protein: CASSFTSGRVSGELFF. The CDR3 bases are TGTGCCAGCAGCTTTACTAGCGGGAGGGTTAGCGGGGAGCTGTTTTTT.

CDR3 amino acids: CASSQNARGLHEKLFF. In DNA, the CDR3 is TGCGCCAGCAGCCAAAATGCCAGGGGTTTGCATGAAAAACTGTTTTTT. This chain uses TRBV4-3 with TRBJ1-4; D might be TRBD1 (6 bases). CDR1 and CDR2 (germline): LGHNA, YSLEER. The CDR3 runs 16 residues. V was cut by 2 bases and J by 6 bases, with 16 bases left in between.

The V gene is TRBV28, the J gene TRBJ1-4; D not resolved. This CDR3 has 11 residues. V shed 11 bases and J shed 4 bases, with 8 bases lying between them. Germline loops: CDR1 MDHEN, CDR2 SYDVKM. In nucleotides, the CDR3 is TGTGCCCTTCGCAGTAATGAAAAACTGTTTTTT. Translated: CALRSNEKLFF.

V is TRBV4-3 and J is TRBJ1-2; TRBD1 might be the D (6 bases). There are 15 residues in the CDR3. Germline V gene lookup returns CDR1 LGHNA and CDR2 YSLEER. Trimming shortened V by 3 bases and J by 5 bases, and 16 bases separated the two germline ends. CDR3: CASSQQTGQRYGYTF. The CDR3 coding sequence is TGCGCCAGCAGCCAGCAGACAGGCCAACGGTATGGCTACACCTTC.

This clone showed up just once. DNA for the CDR3: TGCAGCGTTGTGACTAGCTTTGCGTCGATCTACGAGCAGTACTTC. Amino acid sequence: CSVVTSFASIYEQYF. The chain is built from TRBV29-1 and TRBJ2-7; 7 bases align to TRBD2. V dropped 4 bases and J dropped 3; count of bases not matched to a gene: 12. There are 15 residues in the CDR3. The germline V gene has CDR1 SQVTM and CDR2 ANQGSEA.

This sequence joins TRBV7-2 and TRBJ1-1; D ambiguous. The CDR3 contains 14 residues. The germline V gene encodes CDR1 SGHTA and CDR2 FQGNSA. Trimming took 3 bases from V and 2 from J, leaving 10 bases between them. CDR3 sequence (DNA): TGTGCCAGCAGCTTCGGCCAAAGAAACACTGAAGCTTTCTTT. Translated: CASSFGQRNTEAFF.

Remarks on this clone: One end of the junction does not line up with germline, which may come from a read error. V is TRBV19 and J is TRBJ2-5; TRBD2 might be the D (6 bases). The CDR3 is 16 residues long. Germline-derived CDR1 and CDR2 are LNHDA and SQIVND (reference sequence). The DNA of the CDR3 is TGTGCAAGTAGTAGGAGAGCGGGCGCCAACCAAGAGACCCAGTACTTC. Translated, it gives CASSRRAGANQETQYF.

The sample holds one count of this clone. The V and J genes are TRBV29-1 and TRBJ2-2; possibly TRBD2 for D (5 bases). Germline assignment: CDR1 SQVTM and CDR2 ANQGSEA. V was pared by 4 bases and J by 4 bases, with 10 bases between. The CDR3 length is 13 residues. Here the CDR3 DNA reads TGCAGCGTTGTGGAGGCGGGCACCGGGGAGCTGTTTTTT. Protein product: CSVVEAGTGELFF.

The J gene is TRBJ2-5, the V gene TRBV2; TRBD1 matches 11 bases. Germline V gene lookup returns CDR1 SNHLY and CDR2 FYNNEI. With 6 bases clipped from V and 3 bases from J, the junction kept 6 bases outside the gene matches. The CDR3 length is 15 residues. In nucleotides, the CDR3 is TGTGCCAGCAGGCCCCGGGACAGGGGGAAAGAGACCCAGTACTTC. Translated, it gives CASRPRDRGKETQYF.

The chain recombines TRBV27 with TRBJ2-1; 9 bases are shared with TRBD2. Losses at the gene ends were 2 bases for V and 2 bases for J; bases not matched to a gene: 7. The CDR3 runs 17 residues. Germline V lookup: CDR1 MNHEY, CDR2 SMNVEV (reference sequence). CDR3 in amino acids: CASSLKAGGPPYNEQFF. CDR3 in DNA: TGTGCCAGCAGTTTAAAGGCGGGAGGGCCCCCCTACAATGAGCAGTTCTTC.

DNA of the CDR3: TGTGCCAGCAGCTTAAGCAGCAATGAGCAGTTCTTC. It is translated as CASSLSSNEQFF. The V call is TRBV7-3, the J call TRBJ2-1; D remains ambiguous. Germline V gene lookup returns CDR1 SGHTA and CDR2 FQGTGA. The CDR3 is 12 residues long. The ends were cut back, 1 base at V and 6 bases at J, with 4 bases in the middle.

On this clone: The sample has other DNA sequences that encode this CDR3 too. This sequence joins TRBV7-2 and TRBJ2-3; D unclear. The CDR3 length is 12 residues. Deletions cut 1 base from V and 2 bases from J, with 1 base between. Germline lookup yields CDR1 SGHTA and CDR2 FQGNSA. CDR3 protein: CASSLDTDTQYF. CDR3 coding DNA: TGTGCCAGCAGCTTAGACACAGATACGCAGTATTTT.

Comment on this clone: One junction end disagrees with the germline gene, perhaps due to a read error. The rearrangement links TRBV11-2 to TRBJ2-1; no firm D call. Germline loops: CDR1 SGHAT, CDR2 FQNNGV. CDR3 length equals 14 residues. CDR3 region: CASTLQTAYNEQFF. The CDR3 DNA sequence: TGTGCCAGCACCTTACAAACGGCCTACAATGAGCAGTTCTTC. Complete variable domain (other parts from reference TRBV11-2 and TRBJ2-1): EAGVAQSPRYKIIEKRQSVAFWCNPISGHATLYWYQQILGQGPKLLIQFQNNGVVDDSQLPKDRFSAERLKGVDSTLKIQPAKLEDSAVYLCASTLQTAYNEQFFGPGTRLTVL.

The rearrangement uses TRBV7-3 and TRBJ2-2, with 7 bases that match TRBD1. Germline lookup yields CDR1 SGHTA and CDR2 FQGTGA. The CDR3 is 15 residues long. The trim removed 4 bases at V and 4 bases at J, leaving 6 bases unmatched. The CDR3 nucleotides are TGTGCCAGCAGCTCTAGACAGGGTGGCACCGGGGAGCTGTTTTTT. It is translated as CASSSRQGGTGELFF.

The genes are TRBV2 and TRBJ2-5, with TRBD2 matching over 12 bases. With V trimmed by 6 bases and J by 4 bases, 3 bases remained unmatched. Germline loops: CDR1 SNHLY, CDR2 FYNNEI. This CDR3 is built from 14 residues. In nucleotides, the CDR3 is TGTGCCAGCAGACGACTAGCGGGAGTAGAGACCCAGTACTTC. Encoded protein: CASRRLAGVETQYF.

This sequence joins TRBV5-4 and TRBJ1-1, with TRBD1 identical over 7 bases. The CDR3 contains 17 residues. Germline CDR1 is SGHNT and CDR2 is YYREEE (reference sequence). J was trimmed by 4 bases and V by 4 bases; bases with no gene match: 16. The CDR3, as DNA: TGTGCCAGCAGCAGCGGACAGGCACGTAGCTTTCTCACTGAAGCTTTCTTT. This translates into CASSSGQARSFLTEAFF. Supplemented by reference TRBV5-4 and TRBJ1-1, the full variable domain reads ETGVTQSPTHLIKTRGQQVTLRCSSQSGHNTVSWYQQALGQGPQFIFQYYREEENGRGNFPPRFSGLQFPNYSSELNVNALELDDSALYLCASSSGQARSFLTEAFFGQGTRLTVV.